The entry that follows covers one TCR beta chain sequence. The clone's antigen remains unknown. Base qualities are missing; no much larger clone stands one base away. The source of the sample is a study of CD8 T cells in Susac syndrome (dated by TCRdb to between 2018 and 2021). With respect to the entire study: The study used repertoire sequencing to test whether antigen drove CD8+ T cell activation and differentiation in Susac syndrome. General study outcomes and caveats: The study acknowledged that relatively few individuals were included in the TCR sequencing and HLA analysis.

RNA was extracted using the RNeasy kit, and about 0.5 to 1 microgram was reverse transcribed with random hexamers. The immunoSEQ multiplex PCR assay, which covers 54 Vbeta and 13 Jbeta segments, was used to amplify TCR beta CDR3 regions. To correct PCR amplification bias, a synthetic template baseline was used for both primer optimization and computational correction. The original methods were these. Reads were annotated to V, D and J genes according to IMGT and were analyzed with immunoSEQ Analyzer, with only productive sequences retained. Clonality was computed as one minus Shannon entropy normalized by log2 of the number of productive unique sequences. For each patient and control, public and private clones were evaluated among the 100 most prevalent clones. A clone was defined as Susac-specific if it was absent from the healthy and MS cohorts, from 1052 published viral clones and from other ImmuneACCESS disease sequences. Using fastp trimming at Q25 and MiXCR clonotype assembly, TCRdb reanalyzed the public sequencing data and kept in-frame beta chains. Rows are unified per CDR3 protein, each entry keeping the most common DNA and genes. The V and J calls and clone size come from TCRdb's table, not from the authors' own analysis. The sample has 150,000 to 200,000 distinct CDR3 sequences on record, roughly 95% of them singletons. The ten largest make up about 0.089% of the sample.

Peripheral blood CD8+ and CD4+ T cells from healthy donors, Susac syndrome patients and multiple sclerosis patients were profiled by high-throughput TCR beta sequencing. The multiple sclerosis controls were treatment-naive patients whose relapsing-remitting disease, either stable or active, fulfilled the revised McDonald criteria. Bulk CD8+ and CD4+ T cells were purified by magnetic negative isolation, whereas CD8+ TEMRA cells were enriched by FACS. Blood was drawn into EDTA tubes, processed within 24 hours, and PBMCs were isolated by density gradient centrifugation. PBMCs intended for TCR sequencing were frozen in liquid nitrogen and were later thawed in a 37 degrees C water bath. The sorted or isolated CD4+, CD8+ and CD8+ TEMRA cells reached a purity of at least 90%. Sequences KGHDR (CDR1) and SFDVKD (CDR2) are obtained from the germline V gene. V lost 2 bases and J lost 8 bases; the stretch between them is 11 bases long. The CDR3, from cysteine to phenylalanine, totals 13 residues. Just CDR3 DNA is preserved here, 39 bases in frame from base 1.

The sample consisted of CD4+ T cells from PBMCs. The sequence was collected from a human donor with multiple sclerosis. Recombination linked TRBV24-1 to TRBJ1-1, with the identity of the D gene unclear. The CDR3: CATSDSGNQEAFF. In nucleotides, the sequence is TGTGCCACCAGTGATTCAGGCAACCAAGAAGCTTTCTTT.